Here is one TCR beta chain with its context. These data come from a study of blood T cell repertoires in COVID-19. Study background: PBMCs, B-cell-depleted T cells, or T cells provided the cDNA or gDNA that made up the material.

Original handling: Counts of nucleated cells, estimated from reference gene primer amplification, were obtained. Here immunoSEQ multiplex PCR was the method, and the copy in TCRdb shows in-frame clones only, minus some. The V and J calls and clone size come from that table; D and trimming were worked out from the DNA. Among under 250,000 clones, 92% were seen once, and the ten largest hold over 0.75%. A Seattle source enrolled patients during active infection and followed them longitudinally. CDR1 and CDR2 (germline): LNHDA, SQIVND (reference sequence). This CDR3 has 16 residues. Trimming shortened V by 6 bases and J by 4 bases, and 16 bases separated the two germline ends.

Sequencing used peripheral blood. This chain joins TRBV19 and TRBJ1-6, with D perhaps TRBD1 (6 bases). The sequence was collected from a man aged 55-75 years with COVID-19, enrolled during active disease. The CDR3 region has the DNA TGTGCCAGTAGGGATGGGCAGGACAGATATAATTCACCCCTCCACTTT. It encodes CASRDGQDRYNSPLHF.